The clone carrying this T cell receptor (beta chain) came up many times. Its antigen remains unknown. These patients, aged 18 to 65, had recently diagnosed hyperthyroidism lasting under 2 months. PBMCs were obtained from 10 ml fresh peripheral blood. The data belong to a study of T cells in Graves' hyperthyroidism and ophthalmopathy. Study-wide points: Most thyroid-expanded clonotypes above 0.001 were also found in blood.

V was clipped by 7 bases and J by 3 bases; unmatched bases: 7. Per the germline V gene, CDR1 is MNHEY and CDR2 is SMNVEV (reference sequence). The CDR3 length is 14 residues. The TCR beta CDR3 regions underwent amplification using RNA transcripts as the source. TCR CDR3 underwent first-round RT-PCR with the HTBI primer set. Each CDR3 protein is one row after TCRdb ran MiXCR on the multiplex PCR reads. This sample has more than 350,000 distinct CDR3 sequences, with about a sixth found just once. This receptor was obtained from a woman aged 30 to 39 with Graves' hyperthyroidism that later progressed to Graves' ophthalmopathy. The gene calls are TRBV27 and TRBJ2-7; 9 bases are a match to TRBD2. Material: blood. The CDR3 DNA follows: TGTGCCAGCAATCCTAGCGGGAACGACTACGAGCAGTACTTC. This codes for CASNPSGNDYEQYF.